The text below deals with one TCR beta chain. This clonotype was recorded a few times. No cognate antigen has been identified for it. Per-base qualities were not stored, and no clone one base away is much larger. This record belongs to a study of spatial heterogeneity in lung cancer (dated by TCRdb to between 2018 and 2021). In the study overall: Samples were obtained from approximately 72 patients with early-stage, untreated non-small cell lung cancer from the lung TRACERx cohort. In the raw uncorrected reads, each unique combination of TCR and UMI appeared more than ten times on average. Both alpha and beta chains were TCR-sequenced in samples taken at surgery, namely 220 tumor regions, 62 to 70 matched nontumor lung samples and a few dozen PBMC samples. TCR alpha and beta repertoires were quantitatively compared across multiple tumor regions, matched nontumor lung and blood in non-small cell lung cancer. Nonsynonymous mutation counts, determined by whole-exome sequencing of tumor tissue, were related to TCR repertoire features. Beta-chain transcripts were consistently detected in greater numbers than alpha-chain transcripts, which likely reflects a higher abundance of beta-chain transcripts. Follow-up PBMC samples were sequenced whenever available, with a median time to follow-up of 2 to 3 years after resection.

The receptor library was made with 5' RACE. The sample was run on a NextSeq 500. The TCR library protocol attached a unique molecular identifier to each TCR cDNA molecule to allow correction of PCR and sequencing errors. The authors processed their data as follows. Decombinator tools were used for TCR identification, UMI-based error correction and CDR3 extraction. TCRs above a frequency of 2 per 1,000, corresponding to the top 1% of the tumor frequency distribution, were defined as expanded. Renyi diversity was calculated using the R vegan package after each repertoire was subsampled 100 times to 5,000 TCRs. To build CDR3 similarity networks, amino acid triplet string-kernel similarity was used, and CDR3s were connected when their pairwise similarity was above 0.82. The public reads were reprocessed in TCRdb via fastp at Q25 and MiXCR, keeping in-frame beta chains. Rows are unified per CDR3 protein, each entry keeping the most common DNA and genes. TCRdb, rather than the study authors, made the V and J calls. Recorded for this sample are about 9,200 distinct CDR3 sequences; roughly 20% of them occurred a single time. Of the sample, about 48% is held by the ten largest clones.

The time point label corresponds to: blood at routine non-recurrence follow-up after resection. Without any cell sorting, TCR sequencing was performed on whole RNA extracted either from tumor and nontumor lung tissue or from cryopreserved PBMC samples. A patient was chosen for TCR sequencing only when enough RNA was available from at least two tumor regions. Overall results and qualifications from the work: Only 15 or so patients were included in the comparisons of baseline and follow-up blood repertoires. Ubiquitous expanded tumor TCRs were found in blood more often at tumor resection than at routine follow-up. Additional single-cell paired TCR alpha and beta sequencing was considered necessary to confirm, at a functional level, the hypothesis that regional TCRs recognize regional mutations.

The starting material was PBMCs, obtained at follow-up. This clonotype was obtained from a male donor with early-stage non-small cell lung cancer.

This receptor has the CDR3 CASRRDRGGSYEQYF. The sequenced DNA is TGTGCCAGCAGAAGAGACAGGGGAGGATCCTACGAGCAGTACTTC. The V and J segments used are TRBV2 and TRBJ2-7; 8 central nucleotides agree with TRBD1. The CDR3 goes from the cysteine to the phenylalanine over 15 residues. Only the CDR3 region is kept as DNA, spanning 45 bases read in frame from base 1. V trim: 6 bases; J trim: 1 base; unmatched bases: 8. In the germline V gene, CDR1 corresponds to SNHLY and CDR2 to FYNNEI.